This T cell receptor beta chain is from a study of shared clonotypes between healthy human individuals. Those who donated were healthy HIV-negative adults, with no recent acute infections or vaccinations reported. The assay was immunoSEQ multiplex PCR, and TCRdb's table has in-frame clones only and misses some. This repertoire shows under 550,000 clones, less than 96% found once; its top ten account for 0.06%. This clone was counted a single time. CDR1 and CDR2 from the germline V gene are MRHNA and SNTAGT. This CDR3 comprises 12 residues. Between the trimmed V and J ends, which lost 2 bases and 10 bases, there was a span of 12 bases.

Source material: naive CD4+ T cells sorted from blood. Subset denoted: CD45RA+ positively selected. The clonotype comes from a woman younger than 45 in good health. This sequence joins TRBV6-4 and TRBJ2-7; D possibly corresponds to TRBD1 (6 bases). The CDR3 DNA sequence: TGTGCCAGCAGTGACCGAAAGGGGGAACAGTACTTC. Its translation: CASSDRKGEQYF.